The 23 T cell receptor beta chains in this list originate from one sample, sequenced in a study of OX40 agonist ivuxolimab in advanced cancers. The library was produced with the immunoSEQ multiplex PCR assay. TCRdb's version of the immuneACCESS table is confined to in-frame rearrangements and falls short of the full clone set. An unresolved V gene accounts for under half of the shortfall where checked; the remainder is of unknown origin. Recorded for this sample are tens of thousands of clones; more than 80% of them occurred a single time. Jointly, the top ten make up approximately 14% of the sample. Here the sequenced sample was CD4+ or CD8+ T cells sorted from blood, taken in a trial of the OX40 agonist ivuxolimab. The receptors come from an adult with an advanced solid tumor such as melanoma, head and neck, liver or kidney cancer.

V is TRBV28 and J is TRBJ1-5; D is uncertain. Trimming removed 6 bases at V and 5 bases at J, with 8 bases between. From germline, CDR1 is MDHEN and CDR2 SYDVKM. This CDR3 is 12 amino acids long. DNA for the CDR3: TGTGCCAGCAGCCGAGAGGATCAGCCCCAGCATTTT. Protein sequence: CASSREDQPQHF.

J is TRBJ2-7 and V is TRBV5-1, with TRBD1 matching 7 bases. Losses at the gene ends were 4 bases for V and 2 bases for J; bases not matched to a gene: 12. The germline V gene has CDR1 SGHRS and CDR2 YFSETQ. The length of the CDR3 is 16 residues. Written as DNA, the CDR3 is TGCGCCAGCAGCCCCGGAACCGGGACAGTTACCTACGAGCAGTACTTC. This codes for CASSPGTGTVTYEQYF.

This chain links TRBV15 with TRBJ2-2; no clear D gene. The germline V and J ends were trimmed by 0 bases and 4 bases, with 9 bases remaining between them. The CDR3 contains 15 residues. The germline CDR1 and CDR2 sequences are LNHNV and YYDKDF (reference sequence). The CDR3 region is CATSREVEFTGELFF. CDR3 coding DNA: TGTGCCACCAGCAGAGAAGTAGAGTTCACCGGGGAGCTGTTTTTT. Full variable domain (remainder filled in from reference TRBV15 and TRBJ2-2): DAMVIQNPRYQVTQFGKPVTLSCSQTLNHNVMYWYQQKSSQAPKLLFHYYDKDFNNEADTPDNFQSRRPNTSFCFLDIRSPGLGDTAMYLCATSREVEFTGELFFGEGSRLTVL.

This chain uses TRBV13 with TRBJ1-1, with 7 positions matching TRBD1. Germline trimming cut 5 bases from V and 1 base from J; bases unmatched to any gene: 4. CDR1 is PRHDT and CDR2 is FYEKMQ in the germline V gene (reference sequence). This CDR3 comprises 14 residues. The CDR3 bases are TGTGCCAGCAGCCTCCGGACAGGGAACACTGAAGCTTTCTTT. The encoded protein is CASSLRTGNTEAFF. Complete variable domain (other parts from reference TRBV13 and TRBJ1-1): AAGVIQSPRHLIKEKRETATLKCYPIPRHDTVYWYQQGPGQDPQFLISFYEKMQSDKGSIPDRFSAQQFSDYHSELNMSSLELGDSALYFCASSLRTGNTEAFFGQGTRLTVV.

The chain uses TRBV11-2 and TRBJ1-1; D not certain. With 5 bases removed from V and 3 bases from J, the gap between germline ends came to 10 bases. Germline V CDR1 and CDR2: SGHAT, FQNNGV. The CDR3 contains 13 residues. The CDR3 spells CASSVVVDTEAFF. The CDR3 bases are TGTGCCAGCAGCGTGGTGGTGGACACTGAAGCTTTCTTT.

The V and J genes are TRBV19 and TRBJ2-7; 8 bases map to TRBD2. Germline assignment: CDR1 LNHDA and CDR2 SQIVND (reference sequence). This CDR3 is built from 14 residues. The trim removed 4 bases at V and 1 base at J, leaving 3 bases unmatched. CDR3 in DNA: TGTGCCAGTAGTAACGCGGGAGGTTCCTACGAGCAGTACTTC. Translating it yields CASSNAGGSYEQYF.

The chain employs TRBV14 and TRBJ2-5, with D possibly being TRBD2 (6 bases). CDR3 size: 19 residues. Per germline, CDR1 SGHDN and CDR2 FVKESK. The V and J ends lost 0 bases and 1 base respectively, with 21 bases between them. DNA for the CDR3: TGTGCCAGCAGCCAAGATAAAGGAGCGGGTCGGTTCTTCCAAGAGACCCAGTACTTC. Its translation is CASSQDKGAGRFFQETQYF.

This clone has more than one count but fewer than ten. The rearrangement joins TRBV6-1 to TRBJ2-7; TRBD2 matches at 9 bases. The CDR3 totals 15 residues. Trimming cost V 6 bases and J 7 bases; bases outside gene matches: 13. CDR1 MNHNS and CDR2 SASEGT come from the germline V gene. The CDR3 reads CASRALAGVIEEQYF. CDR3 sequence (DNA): TGTGCCAGCAGGGCCTTAGCGGGAGTTATAGAAGAGCAGTACTTC.

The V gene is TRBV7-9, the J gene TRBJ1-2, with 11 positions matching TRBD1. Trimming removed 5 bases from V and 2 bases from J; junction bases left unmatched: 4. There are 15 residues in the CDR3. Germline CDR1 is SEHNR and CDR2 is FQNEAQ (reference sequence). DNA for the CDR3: TGTGCCAGCAGCGGGACAGGGGGGACCAACTATGGCTACACCTTC. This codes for CASSGTGGTNYGYTF.

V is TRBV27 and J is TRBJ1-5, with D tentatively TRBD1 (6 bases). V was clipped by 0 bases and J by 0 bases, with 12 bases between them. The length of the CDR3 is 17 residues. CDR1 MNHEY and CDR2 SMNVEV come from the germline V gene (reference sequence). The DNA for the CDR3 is TGTGCCAGCAGTTTATCGGGGGGCCTCTATAGCAATCAGCCCCAGCATTTT. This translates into CASSLSGGLYSNQPQHF.

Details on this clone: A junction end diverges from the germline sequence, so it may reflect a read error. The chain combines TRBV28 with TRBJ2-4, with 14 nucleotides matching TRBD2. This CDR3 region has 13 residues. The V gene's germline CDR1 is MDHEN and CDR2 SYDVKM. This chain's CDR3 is CASSSRTSGGPGF. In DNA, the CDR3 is TGTGCCAGCAGTTCCCGGACTAGCGGGGGGCCGGGCTTC.

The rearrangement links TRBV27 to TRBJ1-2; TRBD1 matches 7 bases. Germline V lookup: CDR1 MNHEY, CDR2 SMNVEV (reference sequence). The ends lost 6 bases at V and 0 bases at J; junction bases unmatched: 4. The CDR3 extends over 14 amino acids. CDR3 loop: CASRGQHSNYGYTF. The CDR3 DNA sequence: TGTGCCAGCAGGGGACAGCATTCTAACTATGGCTACACCTTC.

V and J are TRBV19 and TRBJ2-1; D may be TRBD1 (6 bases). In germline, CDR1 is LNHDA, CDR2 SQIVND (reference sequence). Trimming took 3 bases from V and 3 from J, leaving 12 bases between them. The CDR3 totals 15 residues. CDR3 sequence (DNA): TGTGCCAGTAGTATGGATACAGGGAGCTACAATGAGCAGTTCTTC. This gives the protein CASSMDTGSYNEQFF.

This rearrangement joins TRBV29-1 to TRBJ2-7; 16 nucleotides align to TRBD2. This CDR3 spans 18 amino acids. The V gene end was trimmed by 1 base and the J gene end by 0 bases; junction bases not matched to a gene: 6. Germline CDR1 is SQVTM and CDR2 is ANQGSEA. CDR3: CSVEGSGLAGGTSYEQYF. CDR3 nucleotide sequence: TGCAGCGTTGAAGGTTCGGGACTAGCGGGAGGGACCTCCTACGAGCAGTACTTC.

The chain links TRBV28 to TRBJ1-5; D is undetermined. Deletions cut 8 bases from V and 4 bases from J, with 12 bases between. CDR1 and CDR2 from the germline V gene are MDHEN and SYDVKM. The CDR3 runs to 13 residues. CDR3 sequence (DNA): TGTGCCAGCTCTCGGACGGCTAATCAGCCCCAGCATTTT. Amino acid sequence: CASSRTANQPQHF. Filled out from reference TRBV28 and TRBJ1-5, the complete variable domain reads DVKVTQSSRYLVKRTGEKVFLECVQDMDHENMFWYRQDPGLGLRLIYFSYDVKMKEKGDIPEGYSVSREKKERFSLILESASTNQTSMYLCASSRTANQPQHFGDGTRLSIL.

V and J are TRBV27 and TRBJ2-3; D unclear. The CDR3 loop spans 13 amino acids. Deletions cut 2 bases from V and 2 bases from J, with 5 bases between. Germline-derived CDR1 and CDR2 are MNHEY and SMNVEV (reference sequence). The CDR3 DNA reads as TGTGCCAGCAGTTTAACAGCCACAGATACGCAGTATTTT. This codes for CASSLTATDTQYF.

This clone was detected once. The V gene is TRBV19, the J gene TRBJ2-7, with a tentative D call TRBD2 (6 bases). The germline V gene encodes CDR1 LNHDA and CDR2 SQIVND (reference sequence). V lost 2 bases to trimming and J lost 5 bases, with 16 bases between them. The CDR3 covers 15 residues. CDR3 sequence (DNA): TGTGCCAGTAGTATAACCCGGCAGGGCGGGGACGAGCAGTACTTC. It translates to CASSITRQGGDEQYF.

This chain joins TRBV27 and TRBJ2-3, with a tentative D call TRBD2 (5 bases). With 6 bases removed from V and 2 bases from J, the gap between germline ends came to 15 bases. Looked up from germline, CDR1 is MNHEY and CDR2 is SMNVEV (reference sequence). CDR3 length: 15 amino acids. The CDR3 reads CASSHVGELTDTQYF. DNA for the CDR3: TGTGCCAGCAGCCATGTCGGGGAACTCACAGATACGCAGTATTTT.

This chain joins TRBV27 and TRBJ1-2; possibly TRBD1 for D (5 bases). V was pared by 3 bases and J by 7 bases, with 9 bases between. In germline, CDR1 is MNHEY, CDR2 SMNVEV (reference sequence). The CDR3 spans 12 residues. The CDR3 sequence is CASSFGGGGYTF. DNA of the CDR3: TGTGCCAGCAGTTTTGGGGGAGGTGGCTACACCTTC.

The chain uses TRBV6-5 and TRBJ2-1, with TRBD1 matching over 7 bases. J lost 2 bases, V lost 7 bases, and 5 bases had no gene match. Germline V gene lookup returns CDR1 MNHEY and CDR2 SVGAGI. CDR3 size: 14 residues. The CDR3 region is CASNRQGTYNEQFF. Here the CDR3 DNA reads TGTGCCAGCAACAGACAGGGTACCTACAATGAGCAGTTCTTC.

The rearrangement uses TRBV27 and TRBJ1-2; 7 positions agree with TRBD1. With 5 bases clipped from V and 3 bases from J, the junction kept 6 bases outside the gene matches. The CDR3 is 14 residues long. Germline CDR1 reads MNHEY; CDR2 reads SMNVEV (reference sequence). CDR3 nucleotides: TGTGCCAGCAGTACGCGGACAGGCGACTATGGCTACACCTTC. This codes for CASSTRTGDYGYTF.

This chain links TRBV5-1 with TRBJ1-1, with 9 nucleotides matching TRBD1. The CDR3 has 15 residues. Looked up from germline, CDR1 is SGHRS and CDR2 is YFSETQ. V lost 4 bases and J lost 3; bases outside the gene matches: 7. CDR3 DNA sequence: TGCGCCAGCAGCGGGACAGGGAGGATCGACACTGAAGCTTTCTTT. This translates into CASSGTGRIDTEAFF.

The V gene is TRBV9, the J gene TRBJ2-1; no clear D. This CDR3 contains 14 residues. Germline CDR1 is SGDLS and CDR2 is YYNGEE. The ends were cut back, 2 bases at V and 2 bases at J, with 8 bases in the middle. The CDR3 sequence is CASSVYAAYNEQFF. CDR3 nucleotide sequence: TGTGCCAGCAGCGTCTATGCTGCCTACAATGAGCAGTTCTTC.